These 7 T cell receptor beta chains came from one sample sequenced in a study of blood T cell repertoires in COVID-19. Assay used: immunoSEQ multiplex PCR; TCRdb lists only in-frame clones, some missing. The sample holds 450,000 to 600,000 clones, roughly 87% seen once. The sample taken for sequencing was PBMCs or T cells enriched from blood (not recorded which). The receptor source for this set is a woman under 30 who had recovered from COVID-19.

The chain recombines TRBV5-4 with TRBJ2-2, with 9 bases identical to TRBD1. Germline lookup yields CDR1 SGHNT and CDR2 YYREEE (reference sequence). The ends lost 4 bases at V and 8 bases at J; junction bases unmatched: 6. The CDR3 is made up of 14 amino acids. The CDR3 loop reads CASSRRTGAGELFF. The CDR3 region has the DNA TGTGCCAGCAGCAGACGGACAGGGGCGGGGGAGCTGTTTTTT.

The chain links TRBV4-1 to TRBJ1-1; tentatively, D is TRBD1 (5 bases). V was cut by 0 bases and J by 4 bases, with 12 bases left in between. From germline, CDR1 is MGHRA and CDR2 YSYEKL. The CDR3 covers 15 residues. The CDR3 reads CASSQEGGAVTEAFF. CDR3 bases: TGCGCCAGCAGCCAAGAGGGGGGTGCTGTCACTGAAGCTTTCTTT.

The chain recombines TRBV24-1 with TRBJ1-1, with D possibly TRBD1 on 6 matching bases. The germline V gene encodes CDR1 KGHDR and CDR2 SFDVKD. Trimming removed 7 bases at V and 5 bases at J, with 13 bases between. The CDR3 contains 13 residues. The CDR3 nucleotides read TGTGCCACCAGGGCAGGGGCAAGAACTGAAGCTTTCTTT. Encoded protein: CATRAGARTEAFF.

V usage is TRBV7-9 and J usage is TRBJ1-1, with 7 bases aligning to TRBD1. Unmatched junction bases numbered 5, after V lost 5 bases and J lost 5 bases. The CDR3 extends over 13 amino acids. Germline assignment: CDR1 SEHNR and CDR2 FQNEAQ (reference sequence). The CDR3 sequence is CASSPAGGTEAFF. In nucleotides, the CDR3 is TGTGCCAGCAGCCCCGCAGGGGGGACTGAAGCTTTCTTT.

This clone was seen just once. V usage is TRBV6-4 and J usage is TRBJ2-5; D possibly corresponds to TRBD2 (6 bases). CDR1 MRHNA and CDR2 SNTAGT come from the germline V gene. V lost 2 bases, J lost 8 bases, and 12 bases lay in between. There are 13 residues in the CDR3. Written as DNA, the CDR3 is TGTGCCAGCAGTGACCGGAGGGGCGGAACCCAGTACTTC. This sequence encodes CASSDRRGGTQYF.

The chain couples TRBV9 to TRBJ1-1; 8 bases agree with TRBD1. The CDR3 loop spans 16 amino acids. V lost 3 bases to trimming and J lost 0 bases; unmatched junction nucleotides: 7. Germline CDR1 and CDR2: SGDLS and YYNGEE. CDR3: CASSGYRGSLNTEAFF. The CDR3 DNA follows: TGTGCCAGCAGCGGTTACAGGGGGTCCTTGAACACTGAAGCTTTCTTT. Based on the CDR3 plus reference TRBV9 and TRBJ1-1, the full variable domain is DSGVTQTPKHLITATGQRVTLRCSPRSGDLSVYWYQQSLDQGLQFLIQYYNGEERAKGNILERFSAQQFPDLHSELNLSSLELGDSALYFCASSGYRGSLNTEAFFGQGTRLTVV.

The CDR3 DNA is TGTGCCAGCAGCCAAGGGGACAGGGGGTTCTATGGCTACACCTTC. Amino acid sequence: CASSQGDRGFYGYTF. This chain connects TRBV3-1 (or the pseudogene TRBV3-2) to TRBJ1-2; 11 positions match TRBD1. The CDR3 is 15 residues long. CDR1 is LGHDT, CDR2 YNNKEL, per germline (reference sequence). V shed 1 base, J shed 4 bases, and the junction held 2 bases outside the gene matches.